The rows below give T cell receptor beta chains drawn from one sample of a study of tumor-infiltrating lymphocytes in primary liver carcinoma. TCRdb redid the calling of the multiplex PCR reads with MiXCR, one entry per CDR3 protein. This table holds some 130,000 distinct CDR3 sequences, under 70% found once. What was sequenced was tumor-adjacent normal liver tissue. These receptors were taken from a woman in her sixties with primary liver carcinoma and hepatitis B virus infection. Both conserved end residues are part of each CDR3. The order of the fields is V gene, CDR3 protein.

>TRBV29-1
CSVEFVNTGELFF
>TRBV12-3/TRBV12-4
CAKSSLTGFLGYTF
>TRBV4-1
CASSHTGLAETYNEQFF
>TRBV6-2/TRBV6-3
CASNSRTSGIGKNIQYF
>TRBV28
CTSSPSTMGTWVLGNSPLHF
>TRBV4-1
CASRVTSGRANKQFF
>TRBV28
CANSSARGLNNQPQHF
>TRBV7-8
CASSQGLSRSYEEYF
>TRBV6-5
CASSYPQQGSYEQYF
>TRBV6-1
CTSSAGENTKAFF
>TRBV5-1
CPSSMQKFSSYNEQFF
>TRBV11-2
CASSLEGGELDEQYF
>TRBV6-1
CASSPGGTRGLDTHYF
>TRBV11-2
CASSLASGVDTQYF
>TRBV6-5
CASTRTALAGGTGELFF
>TRBV15
CATSSHLRDSFSYEQYF
>TRBV11-2
CASSQTPGGGKGTQYF
>TRBV11-1
CASSYRQGRNTEASF
>TRBV12-3/TRBV12-4
CTSRILPRQGFGKLFF
>TRBV11-2
CANSLDHGGWEKLFF
>TRBV4-2
CASSQPGEYEQYF
>TRBV29-1
CSVDKRETGTDTQYF
>TRBV12-3/TRBV12-4
CARSKPRAPSSYEQYF
>TRBV6-5
CVSNYSQGSYEQYF
>TRBV4-1
CANSQQLPPNSPLQF